This T cell receptor beta chain stems from a study of naive and memory T cell subsets. Whole-study results and caveats: A few larger clonotypes appeared in naive repertoires, especially CD8, possibly memory cells re-expressing CD45RA. Activation and differentiation may alter RNA-based TCR counts.

CD4+ T cell IFNgamma after overnight CMV lysate exposure gave donor CMV status. This clonotype was counted at least ten times. Its cognate antigen is unknown. Two oligonucleotides, mixed equimolar, formed the beta constant-region primer covering TRBC1 and TRBC2. Nested alpha and beta constant-region primers with the SP2 primer drove four PCR rounds on ligated cDNA. TCRdb independently ran MiXCR on the UMI-ligation and nested PCR reads; one entry per CDR3 protein. Among roughly 100,000 distinct CDR3 sequences listed, about 10% were seen once. V was pared by 5 bases and J by 3 bases, with 11 bases between. The CDR3 runs 14 residues. CDR1 and CDR2 from the germline V gene are SEHNR and FQNEAQ (reference sequence).

This clonotype originated in a human donor in good health. V and J are TRBV7-9 and TRBJ2-1; a possible D gene is TRBD1 (6 bases). Sequencing input: naive CD4+ T cells from blood. CDR3 residues: CASSTQDSYNEQFF. Written as DNA, the CDR3 is TGTGCCAGCAGCACTCAGGACAGCTACAATGAGCAGTTCTTC.